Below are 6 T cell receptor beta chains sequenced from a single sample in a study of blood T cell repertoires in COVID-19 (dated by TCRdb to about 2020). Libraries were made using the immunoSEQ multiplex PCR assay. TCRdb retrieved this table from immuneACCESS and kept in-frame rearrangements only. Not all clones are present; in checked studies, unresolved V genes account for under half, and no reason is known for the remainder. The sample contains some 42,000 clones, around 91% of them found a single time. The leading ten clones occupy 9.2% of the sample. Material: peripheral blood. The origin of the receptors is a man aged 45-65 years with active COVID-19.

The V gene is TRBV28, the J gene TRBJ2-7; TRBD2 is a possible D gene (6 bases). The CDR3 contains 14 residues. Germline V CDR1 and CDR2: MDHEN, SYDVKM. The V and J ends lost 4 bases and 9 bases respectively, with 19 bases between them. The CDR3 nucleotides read TGTGCCAGCAGTTCTGGGACCGGGAGTAAGGGGCAGTACTTC. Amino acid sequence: CASSSGTGSKGQYF.

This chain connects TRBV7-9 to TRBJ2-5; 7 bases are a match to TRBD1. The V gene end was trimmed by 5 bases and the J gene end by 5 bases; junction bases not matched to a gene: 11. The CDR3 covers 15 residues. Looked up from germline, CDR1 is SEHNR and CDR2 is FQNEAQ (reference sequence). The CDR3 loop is CASSPDRVGVETQYF. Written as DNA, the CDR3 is TGTGCCAGCAGCCCCGACAGGGTAGGGGTGGAGACCCAGTACTTC.

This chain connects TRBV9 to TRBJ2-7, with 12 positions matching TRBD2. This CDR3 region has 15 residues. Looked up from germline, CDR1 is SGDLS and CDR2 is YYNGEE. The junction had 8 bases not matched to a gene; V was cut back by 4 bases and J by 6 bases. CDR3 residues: CASSSPSGREAEQYF. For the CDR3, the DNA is TGTGCCAGCAGCTCACCTAGCGGGAGGGAGGCCGAGCAGTACTTC.

CDR3 amino acids: CASSVGGAAGDTQYF. Written as DNA, the CDR3 is TGTGCCAGCAGCGTGGGGGGTGCGGCGGGAGATACGCAGTATTTT. The rearrangement links TRBV9 to TRBJ2-3, with D perhaps TRBD2 (6 bases). The CDR3 sequence is 15 residues long. The germline gives CDR1 SGDLS, CDR2 YYNGEE. The V end was cut by 2 bases, the J end by 5 bases, with 15 bases between. Variable domain in full (rest from reference TRBV9 and TRBJ2-3): DSGVTQTPKHLITATGQRVTLRCSPRSGDLSVYWYQQSLDQGLQFLIQYYNGEERAKGNILERFSAQQFPDLHSELNLSSLELGDSALYFCASSVGGAAGDTQYFGPGTRLTVL.

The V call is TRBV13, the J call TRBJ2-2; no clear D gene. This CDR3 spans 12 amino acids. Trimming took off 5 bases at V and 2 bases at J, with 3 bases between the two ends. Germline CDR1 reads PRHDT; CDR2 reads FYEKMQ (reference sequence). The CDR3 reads CASSLNTGELFF. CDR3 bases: TGTGCCAGCAGCCTCAACACCGGGGAGCTGTTTTTT.

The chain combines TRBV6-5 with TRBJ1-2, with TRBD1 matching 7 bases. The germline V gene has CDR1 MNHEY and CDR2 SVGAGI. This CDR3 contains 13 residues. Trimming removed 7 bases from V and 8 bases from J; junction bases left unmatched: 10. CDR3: CASTPSGGRGYTF. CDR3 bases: TGTGCCAGCACCCCCTCAGGGGGGAGGGGCTACACCTTC.